The clone carrying this TCR beta chain has just one count. Its antigen is unknown. Repertoires were generated with immunoSEQ multiplex PCR, while TCRdb's copy carries only in-frame clones and drops some. The data contain roughly 250,000 clones, 60% to 75% of them singletons. The source of the sample is a study of cytotoxic CD8 clonotypes in ibrutinib-treated CLL. Study context: Response specimens were obtained following a median treatment duration of roughly 11 months, with a range of 6 to 36. Points from the study as a whole: Before falling back toward baseline at progression, clonality had risen at the time of ibrutinib response.

The clonotype was recovered from a human donor with chronic lymphocytic leukemia. This sample comprised PBMCs, obtained after 24 months of ibrutinib treatment.

CDR3 residues: CASSLQQGNQPQHF. The CDR3 DNA is TGTGCCAGCAGCTTGCAACAGGGGAATCAGCCCCAGCATTTT. This chain links TRBV7-2 with TRBJ1-5, with 7 bases fitting TRBD1. The CDR3 extends over 14 amino acids. Germline V gives CDR1 SGHTA, CDR2 FQGNSA. The V gene end was trimmed by 3 bases and the J gene end by 4 bases; junction bases not matched to a gene: 3. The whole variable domain, remainder taken from reference TRBV7-2 and TRBJ1-5, is GAGVSQSPSNKVTEKGKDVELRCDPISGHTALYWYRQSLGQGLEFLIYFQGNSAPDKSGLPSDRFSAERTGGSVSTLTIQRTQQEDSAVYLCASSLQQGNQPQHFGDGTRLSIL.